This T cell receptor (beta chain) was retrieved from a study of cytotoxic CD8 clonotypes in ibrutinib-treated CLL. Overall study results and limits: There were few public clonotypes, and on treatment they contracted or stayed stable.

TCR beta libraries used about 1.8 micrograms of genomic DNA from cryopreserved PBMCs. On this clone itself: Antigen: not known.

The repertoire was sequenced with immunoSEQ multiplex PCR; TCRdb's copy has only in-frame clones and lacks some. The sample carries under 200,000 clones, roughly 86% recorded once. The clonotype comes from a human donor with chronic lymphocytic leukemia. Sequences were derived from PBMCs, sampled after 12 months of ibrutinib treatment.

The CDR3: CASSLEGGASQPQHF. CDR3 DNA: TGCGCCAGCAGCCTTGAGGGGGGCGCGAGTCAGCCCCAGCATTTT. This rearrangement joins TRBV5-1 to TRBJ1-5, with D tentatively TRBD1 (6 bases). Germline CDR1 is SGHRS and CDR2 is YFSETQ. V was trimmed by 4 bases and J by 6 bases, leaving 17 bases between them. There are 15 residues in the CDR3.